The T cell receptor beta chain under discussion was sequenced for a study of metastatic and nonmetastatic thyroid tumors. Turning to the study itself: It was across blood and tumor or nodule tissue from malignant and benign thyroid patients that repertoires were compared.

TCRdb reanalyzed the PCR reads via MiXCR. Of fewer than 50,000 clones in the sample, 15% to 20% are singletons; the top ten hold 20% to 25%. Unmatched junction bases numbered 11, after V lost 5 bases and J lost 5 bases. The germline CDR1 and CDR2 sequences are LNHDA and SQIVND (reference sequence). The CDR3 has 16 residues. This clone showed up many times. Not a single patient had been given any form of treatment at any point before undergoing thyroid surgery. This chain uses TRBV19 with TRBJ1-1; 10 positions match TRBD1. Sequenced material: blood. The clonotype comes from a female donor with papillary thyroid cancer or a benign thyroid nodule (not recorded which). Some clones in this sample may be carry-over from other donors' samples. Written as DNA, the CDR3 is TGTGCCAGTAGTCCCCATCGGACAGGGGGAGGGACTGAAGCTTTCTTT. Its protein is CASSPHRTGGGTEAFF.